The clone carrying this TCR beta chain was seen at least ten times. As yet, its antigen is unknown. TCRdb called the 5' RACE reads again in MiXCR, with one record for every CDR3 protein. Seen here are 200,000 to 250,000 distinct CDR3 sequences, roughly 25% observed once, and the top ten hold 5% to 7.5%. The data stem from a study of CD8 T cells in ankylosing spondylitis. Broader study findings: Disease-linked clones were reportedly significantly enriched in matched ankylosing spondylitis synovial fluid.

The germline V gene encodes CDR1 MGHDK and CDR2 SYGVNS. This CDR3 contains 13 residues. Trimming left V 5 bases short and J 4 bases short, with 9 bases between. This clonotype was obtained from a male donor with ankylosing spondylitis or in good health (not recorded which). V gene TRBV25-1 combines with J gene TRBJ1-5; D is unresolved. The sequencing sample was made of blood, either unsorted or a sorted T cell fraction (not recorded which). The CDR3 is CASSSDGNQPQHF. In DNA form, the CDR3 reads TGTGCCAGCAGTTCGGACGGGAATCAGCCCCAGCATTTT. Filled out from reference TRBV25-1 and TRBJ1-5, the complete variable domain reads EADIYQTPRYLVIGTGKKITLECSQTMGHDKMYWYQQDPGMELHLIHYSYGVNSTEKGDLSSESTVSRIRTEHFPLTLESARPSHTSQYLCASSSDGNQPQHFGDGTRLSIL.